This TCR beta chain was identified during a study of cytomegalovirus exposure and HLA in healthy donors. Whole-study findings and limits: Further analysis was carried out later, and it showed several of the most significant clusters appearing linked to common viral pathogens. Productive status was seen about 90% or about 30% of the time for most TCR beta V segments in an earlier analysis. Reported findings show TCR beta sequences accurately forecast HLA-A and HLA-B alleles in most subjects.

Primers for the PCR totalled 60 Vbeta and 13 Jbeta. Assay used: immunoSEQ multiplex PCR; TCRdb lists only in-frame clones, some missing. Seen here are 90,000 to 120,000 clones, roughly 70% observed once, and the top ten hold less than 15%. The CDR3 extends over 15 amino acids. V lost 5 bases to trimming and J lost 2 bases; unmatched junction nucleotides: 7. Germline V gives CDR1 SEHNR, CDR2 FQNEAQ (reference sequence). Points on this clone: As yet, its antigen is unknown.

The chain uses TRBV7-9 and TRBJ2-7; 9 bases match TRBD1. This TCR derives from a woman aged 40 to 49 in good health and CMV-seropositive. Specimen: PBMCs. The CDR3 DNA follows: TGTGCCAGCAGCCCCTCCGGGACAGGGCCCTACGAGCAGTACTTC. Its protein product is CASSPSGTGPYEQYF.